This T cell receptor (beta chain) stems from a study of somatic mutations in cytotoxic T cells in rheumatoid arthritis. Study overall: It was right after diagnosis, before any treatment, that patient blood (30 ml EDTA) was drawn.

The protocol was immunoSEQ multiplex PCR, while the TCRdb copy is restricted to in-frame clones and leaves out a portion. The sample includes 9,200 or so clones, about 80% of them seen just once. Material: CD8+ T cells sorted from blood. The source is an adult with rheumatoid arthritis.

The chain's CDR3 is CASSLPGQGDVETQYF. CDR3 nucleotides: TGTGCCAGCAGTTTACCGGGACAGGGAGATGTGGAGACCCAGTACTTC. The rearrangement links TRBV28 to TRBJ2-5; 9 bases line up with TRBD1. The CDR3 covers 16 residues. V trimming: 2 bases; J trimming: 5 bases; junction bases outside the gene matches: 9. Germline CDR1 MDHEN, CDR2 SYDVKM.